The clone carrying this T cell receptor (beta chain) showed up just a few times. The target antigen is unknown. This entry comes from a study of cytomegalovirus exposure and HLA in healthy donors. Broader study findings: One cluster of highly shared sequence variants probably arose as a sequencing artifact.

J lost 4 bases, V lost 0 bases, and 6 bases had no gene match. CDR3 size: 15 residues. The germline V gene encodes CDR1 SGDLS and CDR2 YYNGEE. Primers included in the PCR were 60 Vbeta and 13 Jbeta primers. Only in-frame clones appear in the TCRdb table, and some are missing; sequencing was by immunoSEQ multiplex PCR. The table includes approximately 220,000 clones, less than 85% detected once. What was sequenced was PBMCs. This chain uses TRBV9 with TRBJ2-7, with 8 bases aligning to TRBD2. The clonotype was recovered from a man in his late teens or twenties in good health and CMV-seronegative. This CDR3 is CASSVGAGGAYEQYF. Here the CDR3 DNA reads TGTGCCAGCAGCGTAGGTGCGGGAGGCGCTTACGAGCAGTACTTC.